The sequence of this TCR beta chain was determined in a study of T cells in narcolepsy (dated 2018 in TCRdb). For the wider study: Patients with narcolepsy type 1 or type 2 (NT1, NT2) and healthy control donors were enrolled in the study. To look for autoreactive T cells in narcolepsy patients that target self-antigens of hypocretin neurons (hypocretin, TRIB2), the study used TCR Vbeta sequencing to follow clonotypes in blood and CSF.

Memory CD4+ T cells were sorted ex vivo from peripheral blood of narcolepsy patients and healthy controls for TCR Vbeta sequencing. Overall study outcomes, separate from this receptor: Patients and controls had similar numbers of sequenced blood memory CD4+ clonotypes, with averages of approximately 40,000 in patients and 33,354 in controls. Autoreactive clonotypes were reported to be detected serially in the blood of the same patients and of different patients, but not in the blood of healthy controls. In plots comparing CSF and blood CD4+ T cell clonotypes from the same patient, HCRT-specific and TRIB2-specific autoreactive clonotypes were highlighted. No sequences matching autoreactive T cell clones were present in some of the blood memory CD4+ repertoires from patients and controls.

Library method: the immunoSEQ multiplex PCR assay. TCRdb retrieved this table from immuneACCESS and kept in-frame rearrangements only. Not all clones are present; in checked studies, unresolved V genes account for under half, and no reason is known for the remainder. For this sample the table gives 35,000 or so clones, of which about 85% were detected only once. The ten largest clones capture about 1.5% of the sample. Turning to this clone: Its antigen remains undetermined. No base qualities exist here, and no much larger clone lies one base off it.

The sequenced material came from CD45RA- memory CD4+ T cells from PBMCs. The intended sense of this specimen's cell subset or site label: memory T cells sorted ex vivo from peripheral blood. This clonotype originated in a human donor with narcolepsy.

The CDR3 here reads CASSLTGSGNTEAFF. The DNA sequence reads TGCGCCAGCAGCTTGACTGGGTCGGGGAACACTGAAGCTTTCTTT. The sequence joins TRBV5-1 to TRBJ1-1; the D gene cannot be resolved reliably. CDR1 and CDR2, looked up from the germline V gene, are SGHRS and YFSETQ. V loses 1 base, J loses 1 base, and the germline ends lie 11 bases apart. Taken from cysteine to phenylalanine, the CDR3 has 15 residues. The CDR3 DNA has 45 bases and is translated from base 1.